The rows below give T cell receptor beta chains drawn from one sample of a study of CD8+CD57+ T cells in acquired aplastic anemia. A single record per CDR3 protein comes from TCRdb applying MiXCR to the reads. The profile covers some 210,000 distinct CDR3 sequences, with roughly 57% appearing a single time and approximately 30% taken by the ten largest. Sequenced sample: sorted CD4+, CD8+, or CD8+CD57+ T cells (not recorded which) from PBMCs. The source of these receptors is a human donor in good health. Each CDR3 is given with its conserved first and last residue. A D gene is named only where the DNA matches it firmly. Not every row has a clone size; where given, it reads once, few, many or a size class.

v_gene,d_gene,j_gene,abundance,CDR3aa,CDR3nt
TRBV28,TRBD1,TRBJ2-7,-,CASSQTGIPYEQYF,TGTGCCAGCAGTCAGACAGGGATCCCCTACGAGCAGTACTTC
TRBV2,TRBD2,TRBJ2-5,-,CASIKELAGLAGGNGETQYF,TGTGCCAGCATAAAGGAACTTGCGGGACTAGCGGGGGGGAACGGGGAGACCCAGTACTTC
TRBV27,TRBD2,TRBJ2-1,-,CASRVIAGNYNEQFF,TGTGCCAGCAGGGTTATAGCGGGGAACTACAATGAGCAGTTCTTC
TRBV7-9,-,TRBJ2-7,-,CASSAAGLIYEQYF,TGTGCCAGCAGCGCGGCAGGGCTGATCTACGAGCAGTACTTC
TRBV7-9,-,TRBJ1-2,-,CASSLGAGARAGYTF,TGTGCCAGCAGCTTAGGGGCGGGGGCCCGGGCTGGCTACACCTTC
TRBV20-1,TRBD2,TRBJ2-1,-,CSARGTSGNDEQFF,TGCAGTGCTAGAGGGACTAGCGGGAACGATGAGCAGTTCTTC
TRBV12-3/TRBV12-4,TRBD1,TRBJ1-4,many,CASSLKTGANEKLFF,TGTGCCAGCAGTTTAAAGACAGGGGCTAATGAAAAACTGTTTTTT
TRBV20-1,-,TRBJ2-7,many,CSARDSGGASSYEQYF,TGCAGTGCTAGAGATTCAGGGGGGGCGAGCTCCTACGAGCAGTACTTC
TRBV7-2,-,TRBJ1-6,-,CASSKHSSYNSPLHF,TGTGCCAGCAGCAAACACAGCTCCTATAATTCACCCCTCCACTTT
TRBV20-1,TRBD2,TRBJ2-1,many,CSARGLASNEQFF,TGCAGTGCCAGGGGACTAGCGTCCAATGAGCAGTTCTTC
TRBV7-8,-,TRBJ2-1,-,CASSSRTAYNEQFF,TGTGCCAGCAGCAGCAGGACAGCCTACAATGAGCAGTTCTTC
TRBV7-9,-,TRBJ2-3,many,CASSLEQDTQYF,TGTGCCAGCAGCTTAGAACAAGATACGCAGTATTTT
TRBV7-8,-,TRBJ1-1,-,CASSHGGHVNTEAFF,TGTGCCAGCAGCCACGGCGGACATGTGAACACTGAAGCTTTCTTT
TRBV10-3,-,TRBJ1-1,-,CAISDTGKMNTEAFF,TGTGCCATCAGCGACACAGGGAAAATGAACACTGAAGCTTTCTTT
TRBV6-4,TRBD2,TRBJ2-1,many,CASSPGAGEYNEQFF,TGTGCCAGCAGCCCGGGCGCGGGGGAGTACAATGAGCAGTTCTTC
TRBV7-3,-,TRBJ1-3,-,CASSLGPSGNTIYF,TGTGCCAGCAGCTTGGGCCCCTCTGGAAACACCATATATTTT
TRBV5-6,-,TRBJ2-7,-,CASSLRPSSYEQYF,TGTGCCAGCAGCTTGAGGCCAAGCTCCTACGAGCAGTACTTC
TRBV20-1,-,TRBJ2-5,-,CSARDPNAQTQYF,TGCAGTGCTAGAGATCCCAACGCCCAGACCCAGTACTTC
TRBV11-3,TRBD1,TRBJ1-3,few,CASSICYRGSHSSGNTIYF,TGTGCCAGCAGCATCTGCTACAGGGGTTCCCACTCCTCTGGAAACACCATATATTTT
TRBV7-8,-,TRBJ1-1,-,CASSLAQVLAFF,TGTGCCAGCAGCTTGGCGCAGGTGTTAGCTTTCTTT
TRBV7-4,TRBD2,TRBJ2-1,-,CASSPSGVAYDEQLF,TGTGCCAGCAGCCCGAGCGGGGTCGCCTACGATGAGCAGCTCTTC
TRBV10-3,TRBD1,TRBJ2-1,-,CAISDGVGQLLTDTQFF,TGTGCCATCAGTGATGGTGTGGGACAGCTCCTTACAGATACGCAGTTCTTC
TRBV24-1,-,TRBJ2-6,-,CATSEGRVGANVLTF,TGTGCCACCAGTGAAGGCAGGGTGGGGGCCAACGTCCTGACTTTC
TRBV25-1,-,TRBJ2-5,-,CASSYSRYQETQYF,TGTGCCAGCAGTTACAGCAGGTACCAAGAGACCCAGTACTTC
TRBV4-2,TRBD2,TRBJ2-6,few,CASSQDGGAGANVLTF,TGTGCCAGCAGCCAAGACGGGGGGGCTGGGGCCAACGTCCTGACTTTC
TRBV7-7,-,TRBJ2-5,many,CASSLAEGLPGDQYF,TGTGCCAGCAGCTTAGCTGAGGGCCTGCCAGGGGACCAGTACTTC
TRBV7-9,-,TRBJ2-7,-,CASTPKDWNYEQYF,TGTGCCAGCACTCCGAAGGACTGGAACTACGAGCAGTACTTC
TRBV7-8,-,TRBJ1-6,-,CASSLAQGTNSPLHF,TGTGCCAGCAGCTTAGCGCAGGGGACCAATTCACCCCTCCACTTT
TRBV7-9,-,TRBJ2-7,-,CASSPDIRASYEQYF,TGTGCCAGCAGCCCCGATATACGGGCGTCCTACGAGCAGTACTTC
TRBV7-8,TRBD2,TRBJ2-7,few,CASSNGLAHEQYF,TGTGCCAGCAGCAACGGACTAGCCCACGAGCAGTACTTC
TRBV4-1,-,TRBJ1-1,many,CASSLAGEFEAFF,TGCGCCAGCAGCTTAGCGGGTGAGTTTGAAGCTTTCTTT